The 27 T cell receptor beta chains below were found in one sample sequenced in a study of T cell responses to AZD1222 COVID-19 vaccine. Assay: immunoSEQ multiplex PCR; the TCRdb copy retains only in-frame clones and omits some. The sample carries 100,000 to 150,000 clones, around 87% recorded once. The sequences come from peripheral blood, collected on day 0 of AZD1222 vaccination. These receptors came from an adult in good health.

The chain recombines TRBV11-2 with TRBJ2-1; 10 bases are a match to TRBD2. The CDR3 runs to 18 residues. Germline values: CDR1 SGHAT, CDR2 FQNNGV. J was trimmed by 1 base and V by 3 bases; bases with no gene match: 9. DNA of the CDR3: TGTGCCAGCAGCTTTACAGCGGGGGGGTTAAAATCCTACAATGAGCAGTTCTTC. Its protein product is CASSFTAGGLKSYNEQFF.

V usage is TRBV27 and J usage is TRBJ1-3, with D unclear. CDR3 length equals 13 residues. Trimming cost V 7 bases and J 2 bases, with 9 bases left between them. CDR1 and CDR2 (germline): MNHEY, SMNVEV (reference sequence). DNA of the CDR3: TGTGCCAGCACAACAAGCACTGGAAACACCATATATTTT. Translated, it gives CASTTSTGNTIYF.

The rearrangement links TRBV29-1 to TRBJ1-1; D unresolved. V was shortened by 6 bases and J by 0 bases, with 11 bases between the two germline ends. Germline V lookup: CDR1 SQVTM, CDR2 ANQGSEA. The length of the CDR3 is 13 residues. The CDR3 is CSVQVGVNTEAFF. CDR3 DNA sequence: TGCAGCGTCCAAGTAGGTGTGAACACTGAAGCTTTCTTT.

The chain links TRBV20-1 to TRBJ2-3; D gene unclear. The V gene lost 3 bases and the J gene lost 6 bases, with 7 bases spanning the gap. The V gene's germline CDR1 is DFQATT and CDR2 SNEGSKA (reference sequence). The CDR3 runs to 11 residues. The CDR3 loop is CSASVADTQYF. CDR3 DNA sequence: TGCAGTGCTAGCGTGGCGGATACGCAGTATTTT.

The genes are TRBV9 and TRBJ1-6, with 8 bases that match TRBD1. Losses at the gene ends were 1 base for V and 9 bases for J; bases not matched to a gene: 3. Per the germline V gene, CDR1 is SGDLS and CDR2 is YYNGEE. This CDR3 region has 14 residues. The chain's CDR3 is CASSVTGGRSPLHF. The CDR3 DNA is TGTGCCAGCAGCGTAACAGGGGGACGTTCACCCCTCCACTTT.

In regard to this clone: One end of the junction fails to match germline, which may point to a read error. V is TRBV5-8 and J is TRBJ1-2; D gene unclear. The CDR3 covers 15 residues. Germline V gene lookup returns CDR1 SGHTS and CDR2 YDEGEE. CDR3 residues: CASTLPSGGIYGYTF. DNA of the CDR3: TGTGCCAGCACCTTGCCTTCGGGAGGGATCTATGGCTACACCTTC.

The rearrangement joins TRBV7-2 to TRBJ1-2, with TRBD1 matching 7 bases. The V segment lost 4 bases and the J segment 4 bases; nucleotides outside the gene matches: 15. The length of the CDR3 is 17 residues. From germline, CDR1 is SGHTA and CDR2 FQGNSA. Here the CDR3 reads CASSSGEKTGSVYGYTF. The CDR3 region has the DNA TGTGCCAGCAGCTCGGGGGAAAAGACAGGGTCGGTCTATGGCTACACCTTC.

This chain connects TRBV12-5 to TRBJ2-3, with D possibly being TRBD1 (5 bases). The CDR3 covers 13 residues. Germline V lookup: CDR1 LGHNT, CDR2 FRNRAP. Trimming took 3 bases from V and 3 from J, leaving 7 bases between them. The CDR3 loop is CASGFRGTDTQYF. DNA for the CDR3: TGTGCTAGTGGTTTTAGGGGTACAGATACGCAGTATTTT.

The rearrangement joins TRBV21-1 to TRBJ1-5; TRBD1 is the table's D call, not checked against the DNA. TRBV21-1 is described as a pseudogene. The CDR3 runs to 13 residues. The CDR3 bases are TGTGCCACCGACGCGGACAGAAATCAGCCCCAGCATTTT. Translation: CATDADRNQPQHF.

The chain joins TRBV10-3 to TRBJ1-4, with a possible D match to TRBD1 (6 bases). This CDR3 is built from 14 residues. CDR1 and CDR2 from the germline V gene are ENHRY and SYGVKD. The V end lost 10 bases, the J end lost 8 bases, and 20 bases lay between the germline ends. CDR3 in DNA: TGTGCCAGCCAACAGGGTGGGTCGGGGGAAAAACTGTTTTTT. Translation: CASQQGGSGEKLFF.

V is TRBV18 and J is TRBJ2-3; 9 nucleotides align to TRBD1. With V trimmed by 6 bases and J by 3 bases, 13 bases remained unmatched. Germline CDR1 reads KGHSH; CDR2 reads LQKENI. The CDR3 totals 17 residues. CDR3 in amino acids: CASSPRPTGTGTDTQYF. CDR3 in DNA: TGTGCCAGCTCGCCCAGGCCCACCGGGACAGGGACAGATACGCAGTATTTT.

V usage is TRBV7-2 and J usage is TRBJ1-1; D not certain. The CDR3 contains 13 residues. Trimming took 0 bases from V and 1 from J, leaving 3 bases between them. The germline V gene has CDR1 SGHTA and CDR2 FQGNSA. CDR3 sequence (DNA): TGTGCCAGCAGCTTAGCCCAGAACACTGAAGCTTTCTTT. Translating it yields CASSLAQNTEAFF.

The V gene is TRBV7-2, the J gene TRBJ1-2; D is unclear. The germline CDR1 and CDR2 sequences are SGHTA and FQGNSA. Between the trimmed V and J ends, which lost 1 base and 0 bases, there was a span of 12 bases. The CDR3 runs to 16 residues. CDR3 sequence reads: CASSLVEWGPNYGYTF. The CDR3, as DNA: TGTGCCAGCAGCTTAGTGGAGTGGGGTCCTAACTATGGCTACACCTTC. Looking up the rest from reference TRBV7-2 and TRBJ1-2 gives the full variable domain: GAGVSQSPSNKVTEKGKDVELRCDPISGHTALYWYRQSLGQGLEFLIYFQGNSAPDKSGLPSDRFSAERTGGSVSTLTIQRTQQEDSAVYLCASSLVEWGPNYGYTFGSGTRLTVV.

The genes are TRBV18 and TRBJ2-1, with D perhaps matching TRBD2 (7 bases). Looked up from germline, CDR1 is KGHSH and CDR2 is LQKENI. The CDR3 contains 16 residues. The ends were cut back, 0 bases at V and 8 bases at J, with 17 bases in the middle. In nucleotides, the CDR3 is TGTGCCAGCTCACCACCATTAGTGGGGGCGGGGGATGAGCAGTTCTTC. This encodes CASSPPLVGAGDEQFF.

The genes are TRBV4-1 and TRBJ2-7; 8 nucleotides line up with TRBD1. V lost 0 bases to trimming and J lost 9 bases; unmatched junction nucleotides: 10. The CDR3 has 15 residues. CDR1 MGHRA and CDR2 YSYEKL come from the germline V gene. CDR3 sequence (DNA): TGCGCCAGCAGCCAAGACGCCAGGGGGCCTATCGGGCAGTACTTC. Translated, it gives CASSQDARGPIGQYF.

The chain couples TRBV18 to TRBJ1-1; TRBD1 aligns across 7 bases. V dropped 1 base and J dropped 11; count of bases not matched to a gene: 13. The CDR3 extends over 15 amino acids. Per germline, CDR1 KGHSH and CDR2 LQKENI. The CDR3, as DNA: TGTGCCAGCTCACCACTACAGGGGACAAATTCCGTGGCTTTCTTT. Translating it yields CASSPLQGTNSVAFF.

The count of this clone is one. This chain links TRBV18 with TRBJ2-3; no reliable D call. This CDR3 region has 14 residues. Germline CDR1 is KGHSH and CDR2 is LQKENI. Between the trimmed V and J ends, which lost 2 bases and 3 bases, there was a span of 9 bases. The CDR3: CASSPTPQTDTQYF. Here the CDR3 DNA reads TGTGCCAGCTCACCAACTCCCCAGACAGATACGCAGTATTTT.

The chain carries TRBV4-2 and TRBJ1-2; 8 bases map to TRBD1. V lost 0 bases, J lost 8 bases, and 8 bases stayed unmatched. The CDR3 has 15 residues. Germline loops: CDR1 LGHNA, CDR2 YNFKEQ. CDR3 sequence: CASSQDHSGGYGYTF. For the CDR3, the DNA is TGTGCCAGCAGCCAAGATCACTCAGGGGGCTACGGCTACACCTTC.

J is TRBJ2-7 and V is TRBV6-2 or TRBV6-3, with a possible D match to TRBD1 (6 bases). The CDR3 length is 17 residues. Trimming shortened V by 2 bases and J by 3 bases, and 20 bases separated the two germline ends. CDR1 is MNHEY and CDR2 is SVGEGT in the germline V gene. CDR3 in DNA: TGTGCCAGCAGTTACCCCCCGGGACAAATTTTTTACTACGAGCAGTACTTC. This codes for CASSYPPGQIFYYEQYF.

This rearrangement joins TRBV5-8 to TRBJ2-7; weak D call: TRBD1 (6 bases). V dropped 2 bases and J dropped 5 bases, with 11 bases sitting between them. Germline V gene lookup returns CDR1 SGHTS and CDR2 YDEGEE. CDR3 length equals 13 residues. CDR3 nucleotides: TGTGCCAGCAGCTTCTCTTACAGGGACGAGCAGTACTTC. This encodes CASSFSYRDEQYF.

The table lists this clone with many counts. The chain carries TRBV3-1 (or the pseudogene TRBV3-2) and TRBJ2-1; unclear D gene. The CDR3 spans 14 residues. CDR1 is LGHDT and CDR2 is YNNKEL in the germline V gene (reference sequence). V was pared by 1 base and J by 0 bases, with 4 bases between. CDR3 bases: TGTGCCAGCAGCCAAGGTGGCTCCTACAATGAGCAGTTCTTC. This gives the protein CASSQGGSYNEQFF.

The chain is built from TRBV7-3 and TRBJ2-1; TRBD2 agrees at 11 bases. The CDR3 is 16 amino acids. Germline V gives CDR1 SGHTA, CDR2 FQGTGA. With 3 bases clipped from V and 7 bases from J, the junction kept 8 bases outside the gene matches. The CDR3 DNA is TGTGCCAGCAGCTTGACTAGCGGGGCCCCCGGGAATGAGCAGTTCTTC. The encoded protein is CASSLTSGAPGNEQFF. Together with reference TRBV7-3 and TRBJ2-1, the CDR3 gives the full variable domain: GAGVSQTPSNKVTEKGKYVELRCDPISGHTALYWYRQSLGQGPEFLIYFQGTGAADDSGLPNDRFFAVRPEGSVSTLKIQRTERGDSAVYLCASSLTSGAPGNEQFFGPGTRLTVL.

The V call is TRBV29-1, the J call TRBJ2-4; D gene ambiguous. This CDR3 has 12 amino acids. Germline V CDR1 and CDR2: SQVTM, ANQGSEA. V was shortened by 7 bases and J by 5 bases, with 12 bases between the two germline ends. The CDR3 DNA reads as TGCAGCGCCGGACCTGGGCAAAACATTCAGTACTTC. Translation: CSAGPGQNIQYF.

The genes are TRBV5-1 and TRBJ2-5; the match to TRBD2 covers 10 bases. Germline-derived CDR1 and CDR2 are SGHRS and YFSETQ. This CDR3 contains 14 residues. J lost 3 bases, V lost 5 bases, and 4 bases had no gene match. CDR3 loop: CASRLGLAEETQYF. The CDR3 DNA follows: TGCGCCAGCAGACTCGGACTAGCGGAAGAGACCCAGTACTTC.

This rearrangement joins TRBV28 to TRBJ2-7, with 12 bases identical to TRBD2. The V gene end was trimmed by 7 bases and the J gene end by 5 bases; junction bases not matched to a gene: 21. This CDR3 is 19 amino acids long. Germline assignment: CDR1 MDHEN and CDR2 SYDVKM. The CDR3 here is CASTPPWPSSGRARHEQYF. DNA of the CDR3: TGTGCCAGCACCCCCCCCTGGCCCTCTAGCGGGAGGGCACGCCACGAGCAGTACTTC. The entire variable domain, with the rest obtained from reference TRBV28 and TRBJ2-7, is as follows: DVKVTQSSRYLVKRTGEKVFLECVQDMDHENMFWYRQDPGLGLRLIYFSYDVKMKEKGDIPEGYSVSREKKERFSLILESASTNQTSMYLCASTPPWPSSGRARHEQYFGPGTRLTVT.

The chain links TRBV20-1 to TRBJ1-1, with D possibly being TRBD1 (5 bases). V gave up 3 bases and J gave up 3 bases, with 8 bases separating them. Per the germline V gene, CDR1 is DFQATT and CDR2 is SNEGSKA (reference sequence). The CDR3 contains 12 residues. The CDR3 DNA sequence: TGCAGTGCTAGTAAGACAGACACTGAAGCTTTCTTT. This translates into CSASKTDTEAFF.

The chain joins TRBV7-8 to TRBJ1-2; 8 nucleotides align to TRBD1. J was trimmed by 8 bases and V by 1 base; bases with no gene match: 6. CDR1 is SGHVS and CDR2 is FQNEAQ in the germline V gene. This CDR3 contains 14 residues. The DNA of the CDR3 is TGTGCCAGCAGCTTAGTGGGGACAGGCTCCGGCTACACCTTC. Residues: CASSLVGTGSGYTF.